This T cell receptor (beta chain) derives from a study of blood T cell repertoires in COVID-19. Study-level background: Some COVID-19 samples were acute and others convalescent; all came from the United States, Italy and Spain.

In the original processing: Nucleated cell number was recorded as an estimate derived from reference gene primer amplification. The assay was immunoSEQ multiplex PCR, and TCRdb's table has in-frame clones only and misses some. V and J calls and clone size come straight from that table; D and trimming were deduced from the DNA. The sample yields roughly 77,000 clones, over 75% seen once. This CDR3 contains 14 residues. Germline V CDR1 and CDR2: LNHDA, SQIVND (reference sequence). J lost 1 base, V lost 6 bases, and 3 bases had no gene match. The receptor's source is a human donor in a cohort sampled during active COVID-19. This chain connects TRBV19 to TRBJ2-7; 10 nucleotides align to TRBD1. The sample taken for sequencing was peripheral blood. CDR3 loop: CASRPGQGSYEQYF. In nucleotides, the CDR3 is TGTGCCAGTAGACCGGGACAGGGGTCCTACGAGCAGTACTTC. The entire variable domain, with the rest obtained from reference TRBV19 and TRBJ2-7, is as follows: DGGITQSPKYLFRKEGQNVTLSCEQNLNHDAMYWYRQDPGQGLRLIYYSQIVNDFQKGDIAEGYSVSREKKESFPLTVTSAQKNPTAFYLCASRPGQGSYEQYFGPGTRLTVT.